This T cell receptor beta chain was recorded in a study of blood T cell repertoires in COVID-19. Study overall: Sites in the United States, Italy and Spain provided acute and convalescent COVID-19 samples.

Germline lookup yields CDR1 MGHDK and CDR2 SYGVNS. Trimming took 11 bases from V and 4 from J, leaving 14 bases between them. The CDR3 sequence is 12 residues long. Source study methods: Amplification of reference gene primers was used by the study to estimate nucleated cell counts. The assay was immunoSEQ multiplex PCR, and TCRdb's table has in-frame clones only and misses some. D and trimming were read from the DNA, whereas the V and J calls and clone size are those reported in that table. The sample records 150,000 to 200,000 clones, roughly 80% being singletons. The receptor was isolated from a man in his 60s with acute or convalescent COVID-19. The chain is built from TRBV25-1 and TRBJ1-2; unclear D gene. The sequenced sample consisted of peripheral blood. This CDR3 is CASGEEPYGYTF. In DNA form, the CDR3 reads TGTGCCTCCGGGGAAGAGCCCTATGGCTACACCTTC.